These 29 T cell receptor beta chains share one sample of origin, sequenced in a study of cytomegalovirus exposure and HLA in healthy donors. Use of 60 Vbeta and 13 Jbeta primers characterized the PCR. Clones were sequenced by immunoSEQ multiplex PCR, and TCRdb holds only the in-frame ones, with some missing. The sample consists of 100,000 or so clones, over 75% of them appearing once. The sample taken for sequencing was PBMCs. The receptors come from a man aged 30 to 39 in good health and CMV-seropositive.

On this clone: Its ends do not fully match the called genes, so a read error is possible. This chain uses TRBV18 with TRBJ1-1; 10 nucleotides match TRBD1. The CDR3 runs to 14 residues. Per the germline V gene, CDR1 is KGHSH and CDR2 is LQKENI. DNA for the CDR3: TGTGCCAGCTCACCGACAGGGGGCAGGACTGAGGCTTTCTTT. Amino acids: CASSPTGGRTEAFF.

The CDR3 region is CASTPGQRMLGTDTQYF. The CDR3 DNA is TGTGCCAGCACCCCGGGACAACGAATGCTCGGCACAGATACGCAGTATTTT. This chain uses TRBV7-9 with TRBJ2-3; possible D gene TRBD1, 6 bases. The CDR3 is made up of 17 amino acids. CDR1 and CDR2 from the germline V gene are SEHNR and FQNEAQ (reference sequence). The V end was cut by 7 bases, the J end by 1 base, with 21 bases between. The whole variable domain, remainder taken from reference TRBV7-9 and TRBJ2-3, is DTGVSQNPRHKITKRGQNVTFRCDPISEHNRLYWYRQTLGQGPEFLTYFQNEAQLEKSRLLSDRFSAERPKGSFSTLEIQRTEQGDSAMYLCASTPGQRMLGTDTQYFGPGTRLTVL.

As DNA, the CDR3 is TGTGCCATCAGTGAGTCTCAGGATCTTGAAGCTTTCTTT. Encoded protein: CAISESQDLEAFF. The rearrangement joins TRBV10-3 to TRBJ1-1; D uncertain. CDR3 length: 13 amino acids. The ends were cut back, 0 bases at V and 7 bases at J, with 9 bases in the middle. Germline CDR1 reads ENHRY; CDR2 reads SYGVKD.

The chain couples TRBV27 to TRBJ1-1; 11 bases match TRBD1. The trim removed 4 bases at V and 4 bases at J, leaving 5 bases unmatched. Germline lookup yields CDR1 MNHEY and CDR2 SMNVEV (reference sequence). The CDR3 is 15 amino acids. This CDR3 reads CASSWDRGLITEAFF. The CDR3 nucleotides read TGTGCCAGCAGTTGGGACAGGGGGTTAATCACTGAAGCTTTCTTT.

V and J are TRBV7-9 and TRBJ2-3; 7 bases match TRBD1. V trimming: 4 bases; J trimming: 6 bases; junction bases outside the gene matches: 10. Germline V CDR1 and CDR2: SEHNR, FQNEAQ (reference sequence). The CDR3 is made up of 15 amino acids. CDR3 sequence (DNA): TGTGCCAGCAGCTCCGGACAGGCCATGGGGGATACGCAGTATTTT. As protein: CASSSGQAMGDTQYF.

Only a few counts were recorded for this clone. The chain has TRBV19 and TRBJ2-2; a weak D match, TRBD1 (5 bases). V shed 5 bases and J shed 6 bases, with 10 bases lying between them. The CDR3 length is 13 residues. Germline loops: CDR1 LNHDA, CDR2 SQIVND (reference sequence). The CDR3: CASSSTVAGELFF. The CDR3 DNA follows: TGTGCCAGTAGTTCGACAGTAGCCGGGGAGCTGTTTTTT.

The rearrangement uses TRBV7-2 and TRBJ1-2; possible D gene TRBD1, 5 bases. V lost 5 bases, J lost 2 bases, and 9 bases lay in between. There are 13 residues in the CDR3. CDR1 and CDR2 from the germline V gene are SGHTA and FQGNSA. CDR3 sequence reads: CASSASGNYGYTF. The CDR3 DNA is TGTGCCAGCAGCGCCTCAGGGAACTATGGCTACACCTTC.

This clone occurred a few times. This chain uses TRBV15 with TRBJ1-5; no clear D gene. Trimming took 3 bases from V and 3 from J, leaving 9 bases between them. CDR1 and CDR2 (germline): LNHNV, YYDKDF (reference sequence). This CDR3 region has 14 residues. CDR3 in amino acids: CATSRTQANQPQHF. For the CDR3, the DNA is TGTGCCACCAGCAGGACGCAGGCCAATCAGCCCCAGCATTTT.

A few counts support this clone. The chain carries TRBV6-5 and TRBJ1-4; tentatively, D is TRBD1 (6 bases). In germline, CDR1 is MNHEY, CDR2 SVGAGI. V shed 5 bases and J shed 4 bases, with 11 bases lying between them. The CDR3 is made up of 14 amino acids. CDR3 sequence reads: CASSRQVDNEKLFF. In DNA, the CDR3 is TGTGCCAGCAGTAGACAGGTCGATAATGAAAAACTGTTTTTT.

The chain couples TRBV27 to TRBJ2-2; D might be TRBD2 (6 bases). With 1 base removed from V and 2 bases from J, the gap between germline ends came to 11 bases. The CDR3 has 16 residues. Germline CDR1 and CDR2: MNHEY and SMNVEV (reference sequence). For the CDR3, the DNA is TGTGCCAGCAGTTTATATACAGGACTAAACACCGGGGAGCTGTTTTTT. Its translation is CASSLYTGLNTGELFF.

V is TRBV29-1 and J is TRBJ2-5; 9 bases line up with TRBD2. The CDR3 loop spans 14 amino acids. In germline, CDR1 is SQVTM, CDR2 ANQGSEA. Trimming cost V 7 bases and J 5 bases; bases outside gene matches: 11. The CDR3 here is CSAAKGLATETQYF. The CDR3 region has the DNA TGCAGCGCCGCGAAAGGACTAGCGACGGAGACCCAGTACTTC.

The genes are TRBV30 and TRBJ2-4; 7 bases align to TRBD2. Trimming took 2 bases from V and 3 from J; bases not matched to a gene: 4. The V gene's germline CDR1 is GTSNPN and CDR2 SVGIG (reference sequence). This CDR3 contains 14 residues. The CDR3 protein is CAWSPGTNKNIQYF. DNA of the CDR3: TGTGCCTGGAGTCCCGGGACTAACAAAAACATTCAGTACTTC. The full variable domain, completed using reference TRBV30 and TRBJ2-4, is SQTIHQWPATLVQPVGSPLSLECTVEGTSNPNLYWYRQAAGRGLQLLFYSVGIGQISSEVPQNLSASRPQDRQFILSSKKLLLSDSGFYLCAWSPGTNKNIQYFGAGTRLSVL.

J is TRBJ1-3 and V is TRBV6-5; 8 bases line up with TRBD1. Trimming cost V 2 bases and J 4 bases; bases outside gene matches: 7. Per the germline V gene, CDR1 is MNHEY and CDR2 is SVGAGI. This CDR3 comprises 16 residues. CDR3 in amino acids: CASSYRGRGLGNTIYF. In nucleotides, the CDR3 is TGTGCCAGCAGTTACCGGGGCAGGGGGCTAGGAAACACCATATATTTT.

The chain recombines TRBV27 with TRBJ2-3; 10 bases map to TRBD1. J gave up 2 bases and V 10 bases, and 6 bases lay outside the gene matches. The CDR3 sequence is 14 residues long. Germline V gene sequence: CDR1 MNHEY, CDR2 SMNVEV (reference sequence). The chain's CDR3 is CATKDRGDTDTQYF. Here the CDR3 DNA reads TGTGCCACCAAGGACAGGGGGGACACAGATACGCAGTATTTT.

The chain carries TRBV19 and TRBJ2-2; D is uncertain. The germline gives CDR1 LNHDA, CDR2 SQIVND (reference sequence). Trimming pared 3 bases from V and 5 bases from J, leaving 7 bases between. The CDR3 has 13 residues. The CDR3 bases are TGTGCCAGTAGTATGGCAACAACCGGGGAGCTGTTTTTT. This codes for CASSMATTGELFF. Looking up the rest from reference TRBV19 and TRBJ2-2 gives the full variable domain: DGGITQSPKYLFRKEGQNVTLSCEQNLNHDAMYWYRQDPGQGLRLIYYSQIVNDFQKGDIAEGYSVSREKKESFPLTVTSAQKNPTAFYLCASSMATTGELFFGEGSRLTVL.

The chain carries TRBV4-1 and TRBJ1-2; D call uncertain. Germline V gives CDR1 MGHRA, CDR2 YSYEKL. Deletions cut 4 bases from V and 6 bases from J, with 15 bases between. The CDR3 length is 14 residues. The chain's CDR3 is CASSLSAEVHGYTF. The CDR3 region has the DNA TGCGCCAGCAGCCTATCGGCCGAGGTGCATGGCTACACCTTC.

This clone has only one observation. This chain connects TRBV7-6 to TRBJ1-5, with D possibly being TRBD1 (5 bases). V was cut by 3 bases and J by 6 bases, with 15 bases left in between. The CDR3 has 15 amino acids. Germline V gene lookup returns CDR1 SGHVS and CDR2 FNYEAQ. CDR3 DNA: TGTGCCAGCAGCTTGGAGGGGTTGCCGACTCAGCCCCAGCATTTT. Encoded protein: CASSLEGLPTQPQHF.

The chain recombines TRBV18 with TRBJ1-2, with D perhaps matching TRBD1 (6 bases). The V end was cut by 6 bases, the J end by 2 bases, with 13 bases between. Germline CDR1 and CDR2: KGHSH and LQKENI. The CDR3 is made up of 14 amino acids. The CDR3 sequence: CASSPQGPNYGYTF. CDR3 nucleotide sequence: TGTGCCAGCTCGCCCCAGGGGCCCAACTATGGCTACACCTTC.

The CDR3 bases are TGTGCCAGCAGCGCCTGGCCAGACCGGGACAGCGTCTATGGCTACACCTTC. The encoded protein is CASSAWPDRDSVYGYTF. The rearrangement uses TRBV7-9 and TRBJ1-2; 7 bases agree with TRBD1. The CDR3 contains 17 residues. V lost 5 bases, J lost 4 bases, and 16 bases stayed unmatched. Germline V gene data show CDR1 as SEHNR and CDR2 as FQNEAQ (reference sequence).

This sequence joins TRBV19 and TRBJ2-5; 9 bases are a match to TRBD1. The length of the CDR3 is 17 residues. Germline CDR1 is LNHDA and CDR2 is SQIVND (reference sequence). Losses at the gene ends were 8 bases for V and 4 bases for J; bases not matched to a gene: 17. The CDR3 nucleotides read TGTGCCAGTTCTCCCGGGACAGGGAAAAATAGCGGAGAGACCCAGTACTTC. Translation gives CASSPGTGKNSGETQYF.

The chain joins TRBV29-1 to TRBJ1-1, with D perhaps TRBD1 (6 bases). The CDR3 contains 14 residues. Trimming pared 3 bases from V and 9 bases from J, leaving 20 bases between. Germline V gene sequence: CDR1 SQVTM, CDR2 ANQGSEA. CDR3 sequence: CSVEKENRVSQAFF. In nucleotides, the CDR3 is TGCAGCGTTGAGAAGGAGAACAGGGTGTCCCAAGCTTTCTTT.

V usage is TRBV4-3 and J usage is TRBJ2-1, with D possibly matching TRBD1 (6 bases). Trimming took off 0 bases at V and 2 bases at J, with 11 bases between the two ends. Looked up from germline, CDR1 is LGHNA and CDR2 is YSLEER. The CDR3 covers 16 residues. CDR3 sequence: CASSQDEGEPYNEQFF. The DNA of the CDR3 is TGCGCCAGCAGCCAAGATGAGGGGGAACCCTACAATGAGCAGTTCTTC.

This clone was found a few times. The gene calls are TRBV18 and TRBJ1-6; D is uncertain. Per germline, CDR1 KGHSH and CDR2 LQKENI. The CDR3 is 14 amino acids. V dropped 6 bases and J dropped 10 bases, with 16 bases sitting between them. The CDR3 DNA reads as TGTGCCAGCTCCCCCCCTGCGCCGAAGTCACCCCTCCACTTT. Encoded protein: CASSPPAPKSPLHF.

The CDR3 DNA is TGTGCCAGCAGTGATGGAGAGATCCAGCCCCAGCATTTT. It is translated as CASSDGEIQPQHF. The chain joins TRBV2 to TRBJ1-5; unclear D gene. Trimming took off 3 bases at V and 7 bases at J, with 10 bases between the two ends. Germline CDR1 SNHLY, CDR2 FYNNEI. The CDR3 loop spans 13 amino acids.

This chain uses TRBV28 with TRBJ2-5; TRBD1 might be the D (5 bases). The CDR3 is made up of 12 amino acids. Looked up from germline, CDR1 is MDHEN and CDR2 is SYDVKM. Trimming left V 4 bases short and J 3 bases short, with 6 bases between. The CDR3 loop is CASSSREETQYF. The CDR3 DNA reads TGTGCCAGCAGTTCCAGGGAAGAGACCCAGTACTTC.

This rearrangement joins TRBV5-1 to TRBJ2-7; D gene unclear. Looked up from germline, CDR1 is SGHRS and CDR2 is YFSETQ. The CDR3 runs to 14 residues. V lost 4 bases and J 1 base, leaving 12 bases between the germline ends. As DNA, the CDR3 is TGCGCCAGCAGCCTCACCCCGGAGTCCTACGAGCAGTACTTC. Its protein product is CASSLTPESYEQYF.

The sample holds one count of this clone. The chain carries TRBV6-6 and TRBJ1-2; 8 positions match TRBD1. After removal of 6 bases from V and 8 bases from J, the junction contained 14 bases not matched to a gene. Germline CDR1 is MNHNY and CDR2 is SVGAGI (reference sequence). CDR3 length: 15 residues. The CDR3 loop reads CASRERTGKERGYTF. For the CDR3, the DNA is TGTGCCAGCAGGGAGAGGACAGGGAAAGAGAGAGGCTACACCTTC.

This chain connects TRBV7-9 to TRBJ2-3, with TRBD1 identical over 9 bases. V lost 5 bases and J lost 3; bases outside the gene matches: 6. The CDR3 has 15 residues. Germline CDR1 is SEHNR and CDR2 is FQNEAQ (reference sequence). The CDR3 DNA reads as TGTGCCAGCAGCCGCATACAGGGGGCAACAGATACGCAGTATTTT. It is translated as CASSRIQGATDTQYF.

This clone was observed a few times. V is TRBV18 and J is TRBJ1-1; D perhaps matches TRBD1 (5 bases). The CDR3 has 14 residues. V shed 3 bases and J shed 5 bases, with 13 bases lying between them. Germline values: CDR1 KGHSH, CDR2 LQKENI. The CDR3 DNA reads TGTGCCAGCTCACCGGCTAGGGGAAGAACTGAAGCTTTCTTT. Its translation: CASSPARGRTEAFF. Combining the CDR3 with reference TRBV18 and TRBJ1-1 gives the whole variable domain NAGVMQNPRHLVRRRGQEARLRCSPMKGHSHVYWYRQLPEEGLKFMVYLQKENIIDESGMPKERFSAEFPKEGPSILRIQQVVRGDSAAYFCASSPARGRTEAFFGQGTRLTVV.